This TCR beta chain originates from a study of neurological immune-mediated disorders. Germline V lookup: CDR1 LGHDT, CDR2 YNNKEL (reference sequence). The CDR3 extends over 13 amino acids. Healthy controls comprised blood bank volunteers in Maryland, USA. TCRdb analysed the 5' RACE reads with MiXCR anew, one entry per CDR3 protein. Altogether some 15,000 distinct CDR3 sequences are present, around 9.3% being singletons, with the ten largest covering about 25%. This clonotype was counted a few times. Being one base from a much bigger clone, this may be a read error. This TCR was recovered from a woman aged 40 to 50 in good health. The V and J genes are TRBV3-1 and TRBJ2-5; 7 bases agree with TRBD2. The sample taken for sequencing was PBMCs. The CDR3 bases are TGTGCCAGCAGCCACGCGGGAGAGGAGACCCTGTACTTC. It translates to CASSHAGEETLYF.